In its sample, the clone carrying this T cell receptor beta chain was seen a few times. Its antigen remains unknown. These data are taken from a study of blood T cells in healthy people across ages. Overall study results and limits: Naive and antigen-experienced cells could not be conclusively compared, given unsorted PBMCs. It was not known whether donors were CMV positive (a possible confounder of expanded clonotype changes). TCR beta diversity, measured per million T cells, fell in a roughly linear way with age.

Ranging in age from about 6 to 100, the donors were healthy Caucasian individuals from Russia. The second PCR ran about 6 to 11 cycles with a sample-barcoded 5' primer and J-beta primers. TCRdb re-derived calls from the 5' RACE reads in MiXCR, one entry per CDR3 protein. This table holds approximately 680,000 distinct CDR3 sequences, approximately 29% found once. This clonotype originated in a woman aged 80 or over in good health. Sequenced input: blood.

CDR3 in DNA: TGCAGTGCTCGCGCCGGGACAGGCGAAGAGACCCAGTACTTC. Translating gives CSARAGTGEETQYF. The genes are TRBV20-1 and TRBJ2-5, with TRBD1 identical over 8 bases. CDR3 size: 14 residues. Germline V gene data show CDR1 as DFQATT and CDR2 as SNEGSKA (reference sequence). V lost 5 bases, J lost 3 bases, and 8 bases stayed unmatched.